The 28 T cell receptor beta chains reported below all come from one sample, sequenced in a study of blood T cell repertoires in COVID-19. The protocol was immunoSEQ multiplex PCR, while the TCRdb copy is restricted to in-frame clones and leaves out a portion. The sample has more than 40,000 clones, 70% to 90% seen once. The sequenced sample consisted of peripheral blood. The receptors were sampled from a man between 45 and 60 years old with active COVID-19.

This chain links TRBV5-5 with TRBJ1-1; D possibly corresponds to TRBD1 (6 bases). Germline loops: CDR1 SGHKS, CDR2 YYEKEE (reference sequence). This CDR3 region has 14 residues. Deletions cut 3 bases from V and 0 bases from J, with 9 bases between. The CDR3 DNA is TGTGCCAGCAGCTCCCGGACAGTGAACACTGAAGCTTTCTTT. Protein sequence: CASSSRTVNTEAFF.

Regarding this clone: The identical CDR3 is also encoded by other nucleotide sequences in the sample. This chain uses TRBV5-1 with TRBJ2-3; 13 positions agree with TRBD2. V shed 4 bases, J shed 0 bases, and the junction held 8 bases outside the gene matches. The CDR3 spans 18 residues. Germline CDR1 reads SGHRS; CDR2 reads YFSETQ. CDR3 amino acids: CASSGDPLAGGSTDTQYF. CDR3 DNA sequence: TGCGCCAGCAGCGGGGATCCACTAGCGGGGGGGAGCACAGATACGCAGTATTTT.

The chain uses TRBV18 and TRBJ2-1; 8 nucleotides agree with TRBD1. Germline V CDR1 and CDR2: KGHSH, LQKENI. The V and J ends lost 2 bases and 8 bases, in that order; junction bases with no gene match: 5. The CDR3 extends over 14 amino acids. The CDR3 region is CASSPNGQGYEQFF. DNA for the CDR3: TGTGCCAGCTCACCAAACGGACAGGGTTATGAGCAGTTCTTC. Full variable domain (remainder filled in from reference TRBV18 and TRBJ2-1): NAGVMQNPRHLVRRRGQEARLRCSPMKGHSHVYWYRQLPEEGLKFMVYLQKENIIDESGMPKERFSAEFPKEGPSILRIQQVVRGDSAAYFCASSPNGQGYEQFFGPGTRLTVL.

This chain joins TRBV5-4 and TRBJ1-3; weak D call: TRBD1 (5 bases). The V end was cut by 3 bases, the J end by 0 bases, with 13 bases between. The CDR3 loop spans 16 amino acids. Per the germline V gene, CDR1 is SGHNT and CDR2 is YYREEE (reference sequence). Here the CDR3 reads CASSWGSRDSGNTIYF. The CDR3 nucleotides read TGTGCCAGCAGCTGGGGCAGTAGGGACTCTGGAAACACCATATATTTT.

This clone is a singleton in its sample. The chain employs TRBV28 and TRBJ1-3, with TRBD1 matching 7 bases. The V gene end was trimmed by 3 bases and the J gene end by 4 bases; junction bases not matched to a gene: 3. Germline V gene data show CDR1 as MDHEN and CDR2 as SYDVKM. The CDR3 covers 14 residues. CDR3 DNA sequence: TGTGCCAGCAGTTTGACAGGGTTGGGAAACACCATATATTTT. Its translation: CASSLTGLGNTIYF.

The gene calls are TRBV6-5 and TRBJ1-5; D is unresolved. Germline assignment: CDR1 MNHEY and CDR2 SVGAGI. The CDR3 sequence is 13 residues long. V lost 6 bases and J 7 bases, leaving 13 bases between the germline ends. The CDR3 DNA reads as TGTGCCAGCAGAAGAGGAGGTGGACAGCCCCAGCATTTT. Translation: CASRRGGGQPQHF.

J is TRBJ1-2 and V is TRBV20-1; D is unclear. Germline lookup yields CDR1 DFQATT and CDR2 SNEGSKA (reference sequence). Trimming removed 3 bases at V and 0 bases at J, with 14 bases between. The CDR3 totals 15 residues. CDR3 region: CSASLNIVANYGYTF. The CDR3 nucleotides read TGCAGTGCTAGTCTCAATATTGTAGCTAACTATGGCTACACCTTC.

The chain recombines TRBV18 with TRBJ2-3; D gene uncertain. This CDR3 spans 13 amino acids. The germline V gene encodes CDR1 KGHSH and CDR2 LQKENI. V dropped 3 bases and J dropped 6 bases, with 10 bases sitting between them. This chain's CDR3 is CASSPPTTDTQYF. The CDR3 DNA is TGTGCCAGCTCACCCCCTACTACGGATACGCAGTATTTT.

The chain uses TRBV5-1 and TRBJ1-5; D possibly corresponds to TRBD1 (6 bases). Looked up from germline, CDR1 is SGHRS and CDR2 is YFSETQ. The CDR3 totals 15 residues. Trimming shortened V by 2 bases and J by 0 bases, and 9 bases separated the two germline ends. The CDR3 loop is CASSFRGYSNQPQHF. The DNA for the CDR3 is TGCGCCAGCAGCTTCAGGGGTTATAGCAATCAGCCCCAGCATTTT. Variable domain in full (rest from reference TRBV5-1 and TRBJ1-5): KAGVTQTPRYLIKTRGQQVTLSCSPISGHRSVSWYQQTPGQGLQFLFEYFSETQRNKGNFPGRFSGRQFSNSRSEMNVSTLELGDSALYLCASSFRGYSNQPQHFGDGTRLSIL.

The rearrangement joins TRBV5-8 to TRBJ2-7; the match to TRBD1 covers 8 bases. Germline V gene data show CDR1 as SGHTS and CDR2 as YDEGEE. The CDR3 covers 15 residues. The V gene end was trimmed by 4 bases and the J gene end by 6 bases; junction bases not matched to a gene: 12. Written as DNA, the CDR3 is TGTGCCAGCAGCAAGAGGACAGGGCCCGTGGGCGAGCAGTACTTC. It encodes CASSKRTGPVGEQYF.

The chain couples TRBV14 to TRBJ2-3, with D perhaps TRBD2 (6 bases). This CDR3 region has 14 residues. Germline V gene lookup returns CDR1 SGHDN and CDR2 FVKESK. V was shortened by 0 bases and J by 7 bases, with 11 bases between the two germline ends. The CDR3 DNA sequence: TGTGCCAGCAGCCAAGACACTAGCAGGAATACGCAGTATTTT. This translates into CASSQDTSRNTQYF.

This chain's CDR3 is CASSRTTGTGELFF. In DNA, the CDR3 is TGTGCCAGCAGCCGGACGACAGGGACCGGGGAGCTGTTTTTT. The rearrangement uses TRBV3-1 (or the pseudogene TRBV3-2) and TRBJ2-2; TRBD1 matches at 7 bases. V trimming: 4 bases; J trimming: 5 bases; junction bases outside the gene matches: 4. The CDR3 consists of 14 residues. CDR1 and CDR2 (germline): LGHDT, YNNKEL (reference sequence).

The chain links TRBV7-3 to TRBJ1-1, with D maybe TRBD1 (6 bases). V dropped 5 bases and J dropped 8 bases, with 15 bases sitting between them. The V gene's germline CDR1 is SGHTA and CDR2 FQGTGA. The CDR3 is 13 residues long. For the CDR3, the DNA is TGTGCCAGCAGCCAAGGGGGGGACTCGGAAGCTTTCTTT. Its translation is CASSQGGDSEAFF.

The rearrangement links TRBV3-1 (or the pseudogene TRBV3-2) to TRBJ2-7, with TRBD1 matching 8 bases. This CDR3 is 14 amino acids long. The germline CDR1 and CDR2 sequences are LGHDT and YNNKEL (reference sequence). J lost 5 bases, V lost 6 bases, and 9 bases had no gene match. CDR3 region: CASSRRDRNHEQYF. The CDR3 nucleotides are TGTGCCAGCAGTCGCCGGGACAGGAACCACGAGCAGTACTTC.

This rearrangement joins TRBV4-2 to TRBJ1-1, with D possibly matching TRBD1 (5 bases). The length of the CDR3 is 15 residues. V lost 1 base to trimming and J lost 1 base, with 10 bases between them. Germline V CDR1 and CDR2: LGHNA, YNFKEQ. CDR3 bases: TGTGCCAGCAGCCAAGGGGAAGGGGAGAACACTGAAGCTTTCTTT. It encodes CASSQGEGENTEAFF.

The chain combines TRBV5-1 with TRBJ2-2; 12 bases match TRBD1. V shed 4 bases and J 6 bases; nucleotides not matched to a gene: 4. Germline-derived CDR1 and CDR2 are SGHRS and YFSETQ. The CDR3 has 15 residues. CDR3 amino acids: CASSLGQGAAGELFF. Here the CDR3 DNA reads TGCGCCAGCAGCCTGGGACAGGGGGCCGCCGGGGAGCTGTTTTTT.

This clone was detected a few times. The chain uses TRBV23-1 and TRBJ1-2; D is possibly TRBD1 (5 bases). TRBV23-1 is recorded as an ORF, its role being uncertain. The CDR3 length is 15 residues. The V gene lost 0 bases and the J gene lost 2 bases, with 10 bases spanning the gap. For the CDR3, the DNA is TGCGCCAGCAGTCAATCACGAGACAGAAACTATGGCTACACCTTC. Encoded protein: CASSQSRDRNYGYTF.

CDR3 coding DNA: TGTGCCAGCAGCGGGCAGGGTAGAAATAACTATGGCTACACCTTC. Encoded protein: CASSGQGRNNYGYTF. This chain links TRBV3-1 (or the pseudogene TRBV3-2) with TRBJ1-2; possible D gene TRBD1, 5 bases. Trimming stripped 5 bases from V and 1 base from J, with 14 bases between. The CDR3 runs 15 residues. Germline V CDR1 and CDR2: LGHDT, YNNKEL (reference sequence).

This clone was seen only once. The gene calls are TRBV5-1 and TRBJ2-7; 10 bases are a match to TRBD1. Unmatched junction bases numbered 4, after V lost 4 bases and J lost 3 bases. Germline loops: CDR1 SGHRS, CDR2 YFSETQ. CDR3 length: 14 amino acids. The CDR3 DNA is TGCGCCAGCAGCCCTTGGACAGGGGGCTACGAGCAGTACTTC. Its protein is CASSPWTGGYEQYF.

This clone has only one observation. The chain couples TRBV12-5 to TRBJ2-1; tentatively, D is TRBD1 (6 bases). Deletions cut 5 bases from V and 0 bases from J, with 17 bases between. The germline V gene encodes CDR1 LGHNT and CDR2 FRNRAP. The CDR3 extends over 17 amino acids. The CDR3, as DNA: TGTGCTAGTGGTACGCGCGCCCAGGGGCGCTCCTACAATGAGCAGTTCTTC. Residues: CASGTRAQGRSYNEQFF.

The rearrangement joins TRBV7-2 to TRBJ2-7, with TRBD1 identical over 7 bases. The germline V gene has CDR1 SGHTA and CDR2 FQGNSA. V lost 3 bases and J lost 2; bases outside the gene matches: 7. The CDR3 spans 15 residues. The CDR3 DNA is TGTGCCAGCAGCTTCCAGGGGGACGGTGCCTACGAGCAGTACTTC. Protein sequence: CASSFQGDGAYEQYF.

V is TRBV7-2 and J is TRBJ2-7, with TRBD2 as a possible D gene (5 bases). This CDR3 region has 18 residues. Germline assignment: CDR1 SGHTA and CDR2 FQGNSA. Trimming took off 6 bases at V and 4 bases at J, with 28 bases between the two ends. The CDR3 sequence: CASRPDRTSLPVPYEQYF. The CDR3 DNA reads TGTGCCAGCAGACCCGATAGGACTTCCCTACCGGTACCTTACGAGCAGTACTTC. Looking up the rest from reference TRBV7-2 and TRBJ2-7 gives the full variable domain: GAGVSQSPSNKVTEKGKDVELRCDPISGHTALYWYRQSLGQGLEFLIYFQGNSAPDKSGLPSDRFSAERTGGSVSTLTIQRTQQEDSAVYLCASRPDRTSLPVPYEQYFGPGTRLTVT.

The genes are TRBV5-1 and TRBJ2-7; D may be TRBD1 (6 bases). V dropped 4 bases and J dropped 0 bases, with 11 bases sitting between them. This CDR3 has 14 residues. Germline V CDR1 and CDR2: SGHRS, YFSETQ. CDR3 amino acids: CASSLGQSSYEQYF. Written as DNA, the CDR3 is TGCGCCAGCAGCCTCGGACAGAGCTCCTACGAGCAGTACTTC.

The chain uses TRBV28 and TRBJ2-3; TRBD1 agrees at 9 bases. The CDR3 loop spans 13 amino acids. In germline, CDR1 is MDHEN, CDR2 SYDVKM. V lost 6 bases and J lost 6; bases outside the gene matches: 4. CDR3 loop: CASSTGGRDTQYF. The CDR3 bases are TGTGCCAGCAGCACAGGGGGCAGGGATACGCAGTATTTT. Based on the CDR3 plus reference TRBV28 and TRBJ2-3, the full variable domain is DVKVTQSSRYLVKRTGEKVFLECVQDMDHENMFWYRQDPGLGLRLIYFSYDVKMKEKGDIPEGYSVSREKKERFSLILESASTNQTSMYLCASSTGGRDTQYFGPGTRLTVL.

The chain is built from TRBV7-9 and TRBJ2-1; 9 bases agree with TRBD1. Germline CDR1 SEHNR, CDR2 FQNEAQ (reference sequence). There are 14 residues in the CDR3. Losses at the gene ends were 5 bases for V and 8 bases for J; bases not matched to a gene: 7. The DNA for the CDR3 is TGTGCCAGCAGCCCCCGGGACAGGGTCGATGAGCAGTTCTTC. Translated: CASSPRDRVDEQFF.

The chain uses TRBV27 and TRBJ2-3; 8 nucleotides match TRBD2. Per germline, CDR1 MNHEY and CDR2 SMNVEV (reference sequence). The CDR3 consists of 17 residues. Trimming at V came to 4 bases and at J to 0 bases, leaving 9 bases not matched to a gene. DNA for the CDR3: TGTGCCAGCAGTTCCCCCCTACTAGCGGCTAGCACAGATACGCAGTATTTT. This gives the protein CASSSPLLAASTDTQYF.

The genes are TRBV12-3 or TRBV12-4 and TRBJ2-7; D remains unclear. Deletions cut 5 bases from V and 0 bases from J, with 8 bases between. The CDR3 contains 13 residues. For the CDR3, the DNA is TGTGCCAGCAGTAAAAGTAGCTCCTACGAGCAGTACTTC. It specifies CASSKSSSYEQYF.

CDR3 coding DNA: TGTGCCAGCAGTGAAGAGGCGCGGGGGGGCCCGGTTGAGCAGTTCTTC. Protein: CASSEEARGGPVEQFF. The J gene is TRBJ2-1, the V gene TRBV2; 9 bases line up with TRBD2. V was clipped by 1 base and J by 9 bases; unmatched bases: 10. CDR1 and CDR2 (germline): SNHLY, FYNNEI. The CDR3 totals 16 residues.